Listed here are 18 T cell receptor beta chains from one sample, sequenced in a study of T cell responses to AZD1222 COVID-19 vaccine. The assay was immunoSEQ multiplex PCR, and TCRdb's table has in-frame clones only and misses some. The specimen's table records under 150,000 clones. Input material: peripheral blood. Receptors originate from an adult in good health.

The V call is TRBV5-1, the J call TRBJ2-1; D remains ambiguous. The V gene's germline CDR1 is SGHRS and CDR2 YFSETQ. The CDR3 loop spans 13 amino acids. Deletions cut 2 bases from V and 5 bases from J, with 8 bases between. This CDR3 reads CASSLRQDNEQFF. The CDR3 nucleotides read TGCGCCAGCAGCTTACGCCAAGACAATGAGCAGTTCTTC.

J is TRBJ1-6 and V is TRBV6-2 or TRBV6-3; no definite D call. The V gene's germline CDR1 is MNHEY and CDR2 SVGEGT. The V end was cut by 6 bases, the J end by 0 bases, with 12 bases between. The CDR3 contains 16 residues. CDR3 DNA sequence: TGTGCCAGCAGCCCTCATGTCAGCTCCTATAATTCACCCCTCCACTTT. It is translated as CASSPHVSSYNSPLHF.

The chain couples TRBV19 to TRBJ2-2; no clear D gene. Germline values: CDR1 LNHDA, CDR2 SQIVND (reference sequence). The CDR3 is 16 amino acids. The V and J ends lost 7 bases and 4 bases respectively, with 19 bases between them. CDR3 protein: CASKALFARVTGELFF. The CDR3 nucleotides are TGTGCCAGTAAAGCTCTCTTTGCCCGGGTCACCGGGGAGCTGTTTTTT.

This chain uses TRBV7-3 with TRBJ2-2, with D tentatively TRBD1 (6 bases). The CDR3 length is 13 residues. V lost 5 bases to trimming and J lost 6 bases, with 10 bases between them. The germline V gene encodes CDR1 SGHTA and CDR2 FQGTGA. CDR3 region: CASSPWTAGELFF. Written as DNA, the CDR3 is TGTGCCAGCAGCCCCTGGACAGCCGGGGAGCTGTTTTTT.

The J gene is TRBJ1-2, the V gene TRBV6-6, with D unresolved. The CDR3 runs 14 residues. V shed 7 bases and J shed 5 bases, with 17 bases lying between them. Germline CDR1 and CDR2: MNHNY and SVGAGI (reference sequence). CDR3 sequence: CASTTLEGYYGYTF. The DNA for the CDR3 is TGTGCCAGCACCACCCTGGAGGGTTATTATGGCTACACCTTC.

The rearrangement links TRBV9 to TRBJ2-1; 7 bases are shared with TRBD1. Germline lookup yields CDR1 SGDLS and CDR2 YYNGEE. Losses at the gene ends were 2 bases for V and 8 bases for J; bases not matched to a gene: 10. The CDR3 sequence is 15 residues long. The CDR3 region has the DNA TGTGCCAGCAGCGTGAGACAGGGTAATATCGATGAGCAGTTCTTC. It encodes CASSVRQGNIDEQFF.

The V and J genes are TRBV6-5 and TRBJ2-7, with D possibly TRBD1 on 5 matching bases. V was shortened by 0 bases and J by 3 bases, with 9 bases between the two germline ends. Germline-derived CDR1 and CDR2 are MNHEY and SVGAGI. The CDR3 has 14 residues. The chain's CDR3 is CASSYSGGHYEQYF. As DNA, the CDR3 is TGTGCCAGCAGTTACTCGGGCGGACACTACGAGCAGTACTTC.

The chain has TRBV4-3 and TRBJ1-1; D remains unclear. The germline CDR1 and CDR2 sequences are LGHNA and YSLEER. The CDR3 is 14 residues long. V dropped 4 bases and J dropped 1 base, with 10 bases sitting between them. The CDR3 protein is CASSLDKQNTEAFF. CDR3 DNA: TGCGCCAGCAGCCTTGACAAACAGAACACTGAAGCTTTCTTT.

CDR3 sequence (DNA): TGTGCCAGCAGTTCCGGGGGTAGGAACACTGAAGCTTTCTTT. Residues: CASSSGGRNTEAFF. The genes are TRBV28 and TRBJ1-1, with D tentatively TRBD1 (5 bases). Trimming shortened V by 4 bases and J by 1 base, and 10 bases separated the two germline ends. This CDR3 comprises 14 residues. The germline CDR1 and CDR2 sequences are MDHEN and SYDVKM. Filled out from reference TRBV28 and TRBJ1-1, the complete variable domain reads DVKVTQSSRYLVKRTGEKVFLECVQDMDHENMFWYRQDPGLGLRLIYFSYDVKMKEKGDIPEGYSVSREKKERFSLILESASTNQTSMYLCASSSGGRNTEAFFGQGTRLTVV.

CDR3 nucleotides: TGTGCCAGCAGCCCCCGGATAGGGCGCTCCTACGAGCAGTACTTC. This gives the protein CASSPRIGRSYEQYF. The genes are TRBV11-2 and TRBJ2-7; D gene unclear. V was cut by 5 bases and J by 0 bases, with 14 bases left in between. Per germline, CDR1 SGHAT and CDR2 FQNNGV. There are 15 residues in the CDR3.

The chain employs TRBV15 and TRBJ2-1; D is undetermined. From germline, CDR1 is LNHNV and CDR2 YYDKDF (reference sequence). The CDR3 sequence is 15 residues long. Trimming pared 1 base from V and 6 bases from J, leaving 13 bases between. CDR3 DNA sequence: TGTGCCACCAGCAGAGGGGGTCGTACTTTCAATGAGCAGTTCTTC. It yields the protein CATSRGGRTFNEQFF.

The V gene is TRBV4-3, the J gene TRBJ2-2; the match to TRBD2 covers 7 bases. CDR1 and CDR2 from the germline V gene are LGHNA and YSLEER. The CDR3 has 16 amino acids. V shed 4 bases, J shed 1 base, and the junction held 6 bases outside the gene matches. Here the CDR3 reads CASSPRDYRNTGELFF. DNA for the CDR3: TGCGCCAGCAGCCCACGGGACTATAGGAACACCGGGGAGCTGTTTTTT.

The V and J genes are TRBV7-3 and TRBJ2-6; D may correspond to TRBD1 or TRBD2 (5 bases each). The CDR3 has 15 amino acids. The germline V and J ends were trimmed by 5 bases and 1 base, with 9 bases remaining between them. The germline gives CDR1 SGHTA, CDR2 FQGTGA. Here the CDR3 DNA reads TGTGCCAGCAGCCCCAGGGAGTCTGGGGCCAACGTCCTGACTTTC. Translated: CASSPRESGANVLTF.

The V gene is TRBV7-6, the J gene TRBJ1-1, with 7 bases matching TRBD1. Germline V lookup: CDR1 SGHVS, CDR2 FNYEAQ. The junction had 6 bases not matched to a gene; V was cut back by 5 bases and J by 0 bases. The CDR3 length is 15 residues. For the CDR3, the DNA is TGTGCCAGCAGCCCGTCGGGACAGATGAACACTGAAGCTTTCTTT. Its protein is CASSPSGQMNTEAFF.

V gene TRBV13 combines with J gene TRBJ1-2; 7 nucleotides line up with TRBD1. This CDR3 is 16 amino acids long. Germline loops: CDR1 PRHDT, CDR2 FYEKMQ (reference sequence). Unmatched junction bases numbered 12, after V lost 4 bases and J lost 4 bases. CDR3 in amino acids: CASSSTWGGDSYGYTF. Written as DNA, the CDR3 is TGTGCCAGCAGCTCAACCTGGGGTGGGGACAGCTATGGCTACACCTTC.

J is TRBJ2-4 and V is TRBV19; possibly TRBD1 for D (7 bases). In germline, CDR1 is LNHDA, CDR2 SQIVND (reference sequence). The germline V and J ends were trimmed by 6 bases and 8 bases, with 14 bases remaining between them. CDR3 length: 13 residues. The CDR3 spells CASRARGEDIQYF. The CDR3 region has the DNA TGTGCCAGTAGAGCCAGGGGGGAGGACATTCAGTACTTC. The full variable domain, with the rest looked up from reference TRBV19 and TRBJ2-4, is DGGITQSPKYLFRKEGQNVTLSCEQNLNHDAMYWYRQDPGQGLRLIYYSQIVNDFQKGDIAEGYSVSREKKESFPLTVTSAQKNPTAFYLCASRARGEDIQYFGAGTRLSVL.

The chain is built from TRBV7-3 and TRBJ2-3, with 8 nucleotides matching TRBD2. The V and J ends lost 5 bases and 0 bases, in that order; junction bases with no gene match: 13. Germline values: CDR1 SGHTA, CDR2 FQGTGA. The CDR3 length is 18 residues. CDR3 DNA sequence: TGTGCCAGCAGCCTTCATGGACTAGCAGACACTAGCACAGATACGCAGTATTTT. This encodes CASSLHGLADTSTDTQYF.

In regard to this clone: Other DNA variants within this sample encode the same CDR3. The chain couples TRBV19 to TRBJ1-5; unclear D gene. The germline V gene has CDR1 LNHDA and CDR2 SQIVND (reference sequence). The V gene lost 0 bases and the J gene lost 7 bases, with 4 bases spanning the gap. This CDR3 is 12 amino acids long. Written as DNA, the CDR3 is TGTGCCAGTAGTATAGATAACCAGCCCCAGCATTTT. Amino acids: CASSIDNQPQHF. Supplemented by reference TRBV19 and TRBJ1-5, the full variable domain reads DGGITQSPKYLFRKEGQNVTLSCEQNLNHDAMYWYRQDPGQGLRLIYYSQIVNDFQKGDIAEGYSVSREKKESFPLTVTSAQKNPTAFYLCASSIDNQPQHFGDGTRLSIL.